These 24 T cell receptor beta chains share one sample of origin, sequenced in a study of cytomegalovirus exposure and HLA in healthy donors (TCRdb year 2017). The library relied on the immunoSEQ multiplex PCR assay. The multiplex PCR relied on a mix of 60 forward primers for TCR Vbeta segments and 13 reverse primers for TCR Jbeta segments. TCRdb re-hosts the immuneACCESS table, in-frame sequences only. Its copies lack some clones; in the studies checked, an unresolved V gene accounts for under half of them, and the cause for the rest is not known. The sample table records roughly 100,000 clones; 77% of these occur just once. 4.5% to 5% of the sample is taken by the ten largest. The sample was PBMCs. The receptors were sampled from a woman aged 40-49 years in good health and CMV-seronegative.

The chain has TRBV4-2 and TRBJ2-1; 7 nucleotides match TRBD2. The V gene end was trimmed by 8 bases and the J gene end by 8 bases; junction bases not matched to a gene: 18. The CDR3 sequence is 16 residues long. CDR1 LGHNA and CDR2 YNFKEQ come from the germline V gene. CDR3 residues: CASSQTASGYVDEQFF. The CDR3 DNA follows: TGTGCCAGCTCGCAAACGGCTAGCGGTTACGTGGATGAGCAGTTCTTC.

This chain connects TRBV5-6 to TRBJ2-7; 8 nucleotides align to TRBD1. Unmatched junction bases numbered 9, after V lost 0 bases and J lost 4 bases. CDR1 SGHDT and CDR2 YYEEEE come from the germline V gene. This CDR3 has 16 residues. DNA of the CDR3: TGTGCCAGCAGCTTGGGAACTGCAGGGGGCTCGTACGAGCAGTACTTC. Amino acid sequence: CASSLGTAGGSYEQYF.

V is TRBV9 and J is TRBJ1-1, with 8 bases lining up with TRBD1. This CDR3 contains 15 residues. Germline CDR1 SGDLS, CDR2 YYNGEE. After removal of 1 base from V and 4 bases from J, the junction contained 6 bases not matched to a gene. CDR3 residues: CASSVLQGGSTEAFF. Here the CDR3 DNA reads TGTGCCAGCAGCGTATTACAGGGGGGGAGCACTGAAGCTTTCTTT.

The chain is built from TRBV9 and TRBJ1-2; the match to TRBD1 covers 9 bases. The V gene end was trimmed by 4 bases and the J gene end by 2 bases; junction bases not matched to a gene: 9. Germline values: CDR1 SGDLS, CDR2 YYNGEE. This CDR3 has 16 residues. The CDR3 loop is CASSLGGTGSNYGYTF. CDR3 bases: TGTGCCAGCAGCCTAGGTGGGACAGGGTCCAACTATGGCTACACCTTC.

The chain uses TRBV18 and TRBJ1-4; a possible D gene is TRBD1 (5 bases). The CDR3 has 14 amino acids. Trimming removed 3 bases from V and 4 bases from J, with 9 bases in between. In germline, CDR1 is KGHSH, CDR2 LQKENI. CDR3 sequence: CASSPTTDNEKLFF. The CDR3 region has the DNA TGTGCCAGCTCACCGACGACAGATAATGAAAAACTGTTTTTT.

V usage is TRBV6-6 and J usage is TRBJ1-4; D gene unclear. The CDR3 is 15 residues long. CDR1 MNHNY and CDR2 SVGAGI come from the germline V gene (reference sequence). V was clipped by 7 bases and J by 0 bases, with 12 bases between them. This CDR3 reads CASTKTSATNEKLFF. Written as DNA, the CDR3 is TGTGCCAGCACCAAAACAAGTGCAACTAATGAAAAACTGTTTTTT.

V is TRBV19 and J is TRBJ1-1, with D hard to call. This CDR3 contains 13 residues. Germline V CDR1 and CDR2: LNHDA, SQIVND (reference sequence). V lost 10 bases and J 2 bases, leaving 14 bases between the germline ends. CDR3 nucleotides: TGTGCCACGACCCGGCGGGGAAACACTGAAGCTTTCTTT. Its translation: CATTRRGNTEAFF.

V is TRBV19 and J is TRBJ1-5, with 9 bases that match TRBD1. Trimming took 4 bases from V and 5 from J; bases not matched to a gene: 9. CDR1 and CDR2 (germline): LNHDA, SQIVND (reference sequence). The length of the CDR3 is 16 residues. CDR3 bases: TGTGCCAGTAGTACCCAGGACAGGGGACACTATCAGCCCCAGCATTTT. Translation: CASSTQDRGHYQPQHF.

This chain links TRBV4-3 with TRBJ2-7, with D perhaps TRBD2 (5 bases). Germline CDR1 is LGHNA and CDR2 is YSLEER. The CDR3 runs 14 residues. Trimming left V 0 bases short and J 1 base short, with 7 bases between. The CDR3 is CASSQDGGSYEQYF. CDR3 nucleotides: TGCGCCAGCAGCCAAGATGGCGGGTCCTACGAGCAGTACTTC.

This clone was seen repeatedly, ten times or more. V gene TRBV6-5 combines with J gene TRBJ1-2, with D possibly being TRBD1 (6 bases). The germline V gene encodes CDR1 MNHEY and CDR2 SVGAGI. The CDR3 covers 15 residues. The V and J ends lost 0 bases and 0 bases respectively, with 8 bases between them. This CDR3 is CASSYSWTANYGYTF. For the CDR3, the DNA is TGTGCCAGCAGTTACTCCTGGACAGCTAACTATGGCTACACCTTC.

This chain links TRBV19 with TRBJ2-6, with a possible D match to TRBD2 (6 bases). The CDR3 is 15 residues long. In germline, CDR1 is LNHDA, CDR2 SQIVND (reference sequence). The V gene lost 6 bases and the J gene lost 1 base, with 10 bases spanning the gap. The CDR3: CASRAGKSGANVLTF. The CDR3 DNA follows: TGTGCCAGTAGGGCGGGGAAGTCTGGGGCCAACGTCCTGACTTTC.

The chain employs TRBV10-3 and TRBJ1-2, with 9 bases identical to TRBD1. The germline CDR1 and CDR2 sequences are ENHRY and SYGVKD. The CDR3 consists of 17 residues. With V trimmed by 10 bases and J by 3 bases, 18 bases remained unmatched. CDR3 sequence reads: CATYNPVGQGPDYGYTF. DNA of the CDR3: TGTGCCACATATAACCCGGTAGGACAGGGGCCTGACTATGGCTACACCTTC.

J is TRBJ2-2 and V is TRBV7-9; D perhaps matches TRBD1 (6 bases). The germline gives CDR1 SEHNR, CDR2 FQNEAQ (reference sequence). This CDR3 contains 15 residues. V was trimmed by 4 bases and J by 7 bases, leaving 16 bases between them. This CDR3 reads CASSWSGQSFGELFF. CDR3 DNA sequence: TGTGCCAGCAGCTGGTCCGGACAGAGTTTCGGGGAGCTGTTTTTT.

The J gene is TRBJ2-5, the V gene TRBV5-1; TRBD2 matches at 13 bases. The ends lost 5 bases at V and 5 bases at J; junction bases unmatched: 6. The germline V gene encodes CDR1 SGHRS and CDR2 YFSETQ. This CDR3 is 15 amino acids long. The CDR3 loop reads CASRTSGGAWETQYF. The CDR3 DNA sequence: TGCGCCAGCAGAACTAGCGGGGGGGCTTGGGAGACCCAGTACTTC.

CDR3 in amino acids: CASSFAGDTYEQYF. The CDR3 region has the DNA TGCGCCAGCAGCTTCGCAGGGGACACCTACGAGCAGTACTTC. V is TRBV5-1 and J is TRBJ2-7; perhaps TRBD1 as D (6 bases). The CDR3 consists of 14 residues. The V end was cut by 2 bases, the J end by 2 bases, with 11 bases between. Germline CDR1 reads SGHRS; CDR2 reads YFSETQ.

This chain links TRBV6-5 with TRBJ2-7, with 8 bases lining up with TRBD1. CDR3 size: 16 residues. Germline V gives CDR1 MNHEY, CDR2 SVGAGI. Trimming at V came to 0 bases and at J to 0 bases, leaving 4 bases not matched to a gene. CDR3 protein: CASSYSTGTGSYEQYF. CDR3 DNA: TGTGCCAGCAGTTACTCGACCGGGACAGGCTCCTACGAGCAGTACTTC.

CDR3 amino acids: CASRVGVETEAFF. The CDR3, as DNA: TGTGCCAGCAGAGTGGGAGTAGAGACTGAAGCTTTCTTT. The chain couples TRBV27 to TRBJ1-1; D unclear. This CDR3 has 13 amino acids. Germline-derived CDR1 and CDR2 are MNHEY and SMNVEV (reference sequence). Trimming stripped 6 bases from V and 5 bases from J, with 13 bases between.

The CDR3 sequence: CASSFSRTGRNQPQHF. The CDR3 DNA is TGTGCCAGCAGCTTCTCTAGGACAGGGAGAAATCAGCCCCAGCATTTT. The chain carries TRBV5-8 and TRBJ1-5; 8 positions match TRBD1. V lost 2 bases to trimming and J lost 4 bases; unmatched junction nucleotides: 8. Germline-derived CDR1 and CDR2 are SGHTS and YDEGEE. CDR3 length: 16 residues.

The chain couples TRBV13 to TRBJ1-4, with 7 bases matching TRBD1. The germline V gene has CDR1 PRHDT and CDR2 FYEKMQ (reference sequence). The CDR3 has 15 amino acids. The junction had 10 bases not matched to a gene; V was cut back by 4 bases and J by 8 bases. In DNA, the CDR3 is TGTGCCAGCAGCTCCTTACAGGGGCGGAACGAAAAACTGTTTTTT. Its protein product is CASSSLQGRNEKLFF.

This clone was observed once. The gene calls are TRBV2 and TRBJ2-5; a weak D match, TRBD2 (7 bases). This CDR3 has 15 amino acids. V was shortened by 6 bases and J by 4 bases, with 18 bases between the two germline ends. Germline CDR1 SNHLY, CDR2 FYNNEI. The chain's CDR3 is CASRRGQGAGETQYF. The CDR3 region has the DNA TGTGCCAGCAGGCGGGGGCAGGGCGCGGGAGAGACCCAGTACTTC. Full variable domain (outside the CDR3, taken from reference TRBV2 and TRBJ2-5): EPEVTQTPSHQVTQMGQEVILRCVPISNHLYFYWYRQILGQKVEFLVSFYNNEISEKSEIFDDQFSVERPDGSNFTLKIRSTKLEDSAMYFCASRRGQGAGETQYFGPGTRLLVL.

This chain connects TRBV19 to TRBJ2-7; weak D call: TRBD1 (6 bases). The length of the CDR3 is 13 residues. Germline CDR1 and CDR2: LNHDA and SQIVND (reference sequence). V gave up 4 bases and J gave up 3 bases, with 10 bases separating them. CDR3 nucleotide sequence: TGTGCCAGTAGTACCCTGACAGGCTACGAGCAGTACTTC. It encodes CASSTLTGYEQYF.

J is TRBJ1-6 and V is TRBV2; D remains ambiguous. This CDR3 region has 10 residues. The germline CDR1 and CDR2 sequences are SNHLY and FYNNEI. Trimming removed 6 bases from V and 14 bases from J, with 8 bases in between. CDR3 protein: CASRAVALHF. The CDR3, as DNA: TGTGCCAGCAGGGCTGTGGCCCTCCACTTT.

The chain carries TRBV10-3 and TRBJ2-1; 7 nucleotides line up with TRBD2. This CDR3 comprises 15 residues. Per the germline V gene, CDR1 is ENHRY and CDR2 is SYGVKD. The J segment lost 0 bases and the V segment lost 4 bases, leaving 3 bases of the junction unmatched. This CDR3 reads CAISGLASSYNEQFF. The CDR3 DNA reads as TGTGCCATCAGTGGACTAGCCTCCTCCTACAATGAGCAGTTCTTC.

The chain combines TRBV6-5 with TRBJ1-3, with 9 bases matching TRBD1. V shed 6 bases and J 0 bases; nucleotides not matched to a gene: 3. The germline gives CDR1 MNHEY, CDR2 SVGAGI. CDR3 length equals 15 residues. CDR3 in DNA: TGTGCCAGCAGGACAGGGGGTCTCTCTGGAAACACCATATATTTT. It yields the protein CASRTGGLSGNTIYF.